A single sample gave rise to the 17 T cell receptor beta chains below, sequenced in a study of T cells in Graves' hyperthyroidism and ophthalmopathy. TCR beta CDR3 region amplification was performed from RNA transcripts. Primed by the HTBI set, a first-round RT-PCR was run on the TCR CDR3. MiXCR, applied by TCRdb to the multiplex PCR reads, yields one record per CDR3 protein. The sample includes a few hundred thousand distinct CDR3 sequences, roughly a sixth of them seen just once. Sequencing was done on a sample of blood. The receptors here all came from a woman aged 45 to 65 with Graves' hyperthyroidism.

Points on this clonotype: One end of the junction fails to match germline, which may point to a read error. The V gene is TRBV3-1, the J gene TRBJ2-2; TRBD2 is a possible D gene (5 bases). This CDR3 has 15 residues. The germline gives CDR1 LGHDT, CDR2 YNNKEL (reference sequence). Here the CDR3 DNA reads TGTGCCAGCAGCCAAGGCTTCGGATACACCGGGGAGCTGTGTTTT. Translating gives CASSQGFGYTGELCF.

This clonotype has at least ten counts. The chain recombines TRBV28 with TRBJ1-5, with 8 bases identical to TRBD1. The germline V gene encodes CDR1 MDHEN and CDR2 SYDVKM. V trimming: 3 bases; J trimming: 4 bases; junction bases outside the gene matches: 2. This CDR3 has 14 amino acids. As DNA, the CDR3 is TGTGCCAGCAGTTTTAGACAGGGGAATCAGCCCCAGCATTTT. Protein product: CASSFRQGNQPQHF. Combining the CDR3 with reference TRBV28 and TRBJ1-5 gives the whole variable domain DVKVTQSSRYLVKRTGEKVFLECVQDMDHENMFWYRQDPGLGLRLIYFSYDVKMKEKGDIPEGYSVSREKKERFSLILESASTNQTSMYLCASSFRQGNQPQHFGDGTRLSIL.

This clonotype showed up just a few times. V usage is TRBV7-2 and J usage is TRBJ2-1; the D gene is possibly TRBD2 (6 bases). CDR1 is SGHTA and CDR2 is FQGNSA in the germline V gene. Trimming pared 5 bases from V and 5 bases from J, leaving 16 bases between. The CDR3 contains 15 residues. The chain's CDR3 is CASSPLRTTDNEQFF. The DNA of the CDR3 is TGTGCCAGCAGCCCTCTTCGGACTACCGACAATGAGCAGTTCTTC. The complete variable domain, with remaining parts taken from reference TRBV7-2 and TRBJ2-1, reads GAGVSQSPSNKVTEKGKDVELRCDPISGHTALYWYRQSLGQGLEFLIYFQGNSAPDKSGLPSDRFSAERTGGSVSTLTIQRTQQEDSAVYLCASSPLRTTDNEQFFGPGTRLTVL.

There are many counts of this clonotype. The chain has TRBV11-2 and TRBJ2-1, with 10 bases lining up with TRBD2. Trimming removed 6 bases from V and 4 bases from J; junction bases left unmatched: 12. The CDR3 consists of 17 residues. Germline assignment: CDR1 SGHAT and CDR2 FQNNGV. This CDR3 is CASRGRAGTSEYNEQFF. Here the CDR3 DNA reads TGTGCCAGCAGAGGTCGGGCCGGGACTAGCGAGTACAATGAGCAGTTCTTC.

This clonotype was seen a handful of times. V usage is TRBV15 and J usage is TRBJ2-4; no clear D gene. Trimming took 3 bases from V and 3 from J, leaving 12 bases between them. The CDR3 covers 15 residues. Germline V gives CDR1 LNHNV, CDR2 YYDKDF (reference sequence). CDR3 in DNA: TGTGCCACCAGCAGTGGCGGCGTGGGCAAAAACATTCAGTACTTC. Translation: CATSSGGVGKNIQYF.

Only a few counts were recorded for this clonotype. The chain uses TRBV5-1 and TRBJ2-7; D unresolved. The CDR3 runs 15 residues. The germline V and J ends were trimmed by 0 bases and 2 bases, with 12 bases remaining between them. Germline V gives CDR1 SGHRS, CDR2 YFSETQ. The CDR3 loop is CASSLVTLTTYEQYF. In DNA form, the CDR3 reads TGCGCCAGCAGCTTGGTCACCCTGACGACCTACGAGCAGTACTTC.

This clonotype was found a few times. The rearrangement uses TRBV12-3 or TRBV12-4 and TRBJ2-2; 9 positions agree with TRBD2. The CDR3 runs to 18 residues. V was pared by 3 bases and J by 5 bases, with 13 bases of the junction left unmatched. Written as DNA, the CDR3 is TGTGCCAGCAGTTTCCGCGCTAGCGGGAATTTATATACCGGGGAGCTGTTTTTT. This codes for CASSFRASGNLYTGELFF.

The rearrangement joins TRBV6-5 to TRBJ1-6; D not resolved. Looked up from germline, CDR1 is MNHEY and CDR2 is SVGAGI. Trimming took 0 bases from V and 6 from J, leaving 9 bases between them. The CDR3 covers 15 residues. The CDR3 bases are TGTGCCAGCAGTTACTCCTTCAAGGGTAATTCACCCCTCCACTTT. Translation gives CASSYSFKGNSPLHF.

The chain is built from TRBV11-2 and TRBJ2-7, with 11 bases fitting TRBD1. The junction had 11 bases not matched to a gene; V was cut back by 6 bases and J by 4 bases. Germline CDR1 is SGHAT and CDR2 is FQNNGV. The CDR3 spans 16 residues. As DNA, the CDR3 is TGTGCCAGCAGTAAGACGCAACGGGACAGGGGGTACGAGCAGTACTTC. This translates into CASSKTQRDRGYEQYF.

This clonotype was counted a few times. This chain joins TRBV30 and TRBJ2-7; D unresolved. CDR3 size: 11 residues. The germline V and J ends were trimmed by 5 bases and 2 bases, with 7 bases remaining between them. Germline V gene data show CDR1 as GTSNPN and CDR2 as SVGIG (reference sequence). This chain's CDR3 is CAWAKPYEQYF. DNA for the CDR3: TGTGCCTGGGCAAAGCCCTACGAGCAGTACTTC.

The rearrangement uses TRBV6-6 and TRBJ1-2, with D possibly being TRBD1 (5 bases). The CDR3 loop spans 18 amino acids. V was pared by 2 bases and J by 2 bases, with 21 bases between. Looked up from germline, CDR1 is MNHNY and CDR2 is SVGAGI (reference sequence). The CDR3 here is CASSYGNGRRETNYGYTF. CDR3 DNA sequence: TGTGCCAGCAGTTACGGAAACGGCCGCAGGGAGACAAACTATGGCTACACCTTC.

This clonotype has a count of ten or more. This rearrangement joins TRBV20-1 to TRBJ2-7; D possibly corresponds to TRBD2 (6 bases). V lost 6 bases to trimming and J lost 5 bases, with 14 bases between them. Germline V gene data show CDR1 as DFQATT and CDR2 as SNEGSKA (reference sequence). This CDR3 has 12 residues. DNA for the CDR3: TGCAGTGCAGCGGGCCCGGACCACGAGCAGTACTTC. It specifies CSAAGPDHEQYF.

The rearrangement uses TRBV7-9 and TRBJ2-7; TRBD2 matches at 7 bases. Germline CDR1 is SEHNR and CDR2 is FQNEAQ (reference sequence). V was pared by 0 bases and J by 2 bases, with 4 bases of the junction left unmatched. CDR3 size: 15 residues. The CDR3 bases are TGTGCCAGCAGCTTAGCGGGAGGGTCAACCTACGAGCAGTACTTC. Encoded protein: CASSLAGGSTYEQYF.

In its sample, this clonotype was seen a few times. This may be a read error, as it is one base from a much larger clone. The chain joins TRBV3-1 to TRBJ1-1; D unresolved. The V end lost 2 bases, the J end lost 0 bases, and 1 base lay between the germline ends. CDR3 length equals 12 residues. Germline V gene data show CDR1 as LGHDT and CDR2 as YNNKEL (reference sequence). This CDR3 reads CASSQLNTEAFF. The DNA of the CDR3 is TGTGCCAGCAGCCAATTGAACACTGAAGCTTTCTTT.

The gene calls are TRBV12-3 or TRBV12-4 and TRBJ2-1; D may be TRBD1 or TRBD2 (6 bases each). CDR3 size: 16 residues. V lost 5 bases and J lost 4, with 18 bases in between. DNA for the CDR3: TGTGCCAGCAGTGCTTATACAGGGAGGAGATACAATGAGCAGTTCTTC. Translation: CASSAYTGRRYNEQFF.

A few counts support this clonotype. The rearrangement joins TRBV29-1 to TRBJ2-7; 11 nucleotides align to TRBD2. V lost 6 bases and J lost 0; bases outside the gene matches: 4. Looked up from germline, CDR1 is SQVTM and CDR2 is ANQGSEA. The CDR3 spans 14 residues. The DNA of the CDR3 is TGCAGCGTCGAAACTAGCGGGAGCTCCTACGAGCAGTACTTC. It specifies CSVETSGSSYEQYF.

The rearrangement links TRBV30 to TRBJ1-2; no reliable D call. CDR1 is GTSNPN, CDR2 SVGIG, per germline (reference sequence). The CDR3 is 15 residues long. The V end was cut by 4 bases, the J end by 7 bases, with 22 bases between. The CDR3 reads CAWTDSGAWVRGYTF. For the CDR3, the DNA is TGTGCCTGGACCGATTCTGGTGCTTGGGTCCGTGGCTACACCTTC.